A selection of T cell receptor beta chains follows, all from one sample in a study of T cells expressing NK-cell markers. One entry per CDR3 protein, without DNA, is what TCRdb gives after re-calling the 5' RACE reads. The sample table includes 300,000 to 450,000 distinct CDR3 sequences. Sequenced sample: blood T cells: a sorted CD56 or NKG2C T cell subset, CD4+ or CD8+ T cells, or bulk PBMC T cells (not recorded which). The receptor set was obtained from a man between 18 and 69 years old in good health. Both conserved end residues are part of each CDR3.

J | length | V | CDR3
TRBJ2-7 | 11 | TRBV6-1 | CATWNLYEQYF
TRBJ1-2 | 12 | TRBV28 | CASRSNHYGYTF
TRBJ1-1 | 14 | TRBV12-3/TRBV12-4 | CASSWTGGRTEAFF
TRBJ2-5 | 15 | TRBV6-5 | CASSYSDRGWETQYF
TRBJ2-7 | 16 | TRBV2 | CASIPPGGGGTYEQYF
TRBJ1-4 | 11 | TRBV30 | CAWRNGEKLFF
TRBJ1-1 | 16 | TRBV18 | CASSPRGSAMNTEAFF
TRBJ1-1 | 16 | TRBV4-2 | CASSQDPNDRGGEAFF
TRBJ2-7 | 15 | TRBV5-5 | CASSLNGQGSYEQYF
TRBJ1-1 | 15 | TRBV12-3/TRBV12-4 | CASSHRQAMNTEAFF
TRBJ1-3 | 16 | TRBV20-1 | CSARTTGQGSGNTIYF
TRBJ2-7 | 16 | TRBV28 | CASTSPDPGAAYEQYF
TRBJ2-3 | 15 | TRBV6-1 | CASSASSAGEYTQYF
TRBJ1-5 | 15 | TRBV20-1 | CSARATGTGGQPQHF
TRBJ2-5 | 14 | TRBV7-9 | CASSLDTAQETQYF
TRBJ2-2 | 14 | TRBV7-6 | CASTLTGKTGELFF
TRBJ2-7 | 15 | TRBV5-1 | CASRSDRGISYEQYF
TRBJ2-7 | 15 | TRBV9 | CASSDSPGPYYEQYF
TRBJ1-3 | 15 | TRBV3-1 | CASSPGTHSGNTIYF
TRBJ1-2 | 13 | TRBV6-1 | CASRPTRNRGYTF
TRBJ2-2 | 14 | TRBV12-3/TRBV12-4 | CASKDYSDTGELFF
TRBJ2-5 | 13 | TRBV20-1 | CSAPPLGQETQYF
TRBJ1-5 | 17 | TRBV7-8 | CASSLDRGLASNQPQHF
TRBJ2-5 | 14 | TRBV10-3 | CAISGWGEGKTQYF
TRBJ2-4 | 16 | TRBV14 | CASSPGEPLAKNIQYF
TRBJ2-2 | 14 | TRBV7-2 | CASSSPYVTGELFF
TRBJ2-1 | 15 | TRBV30 | CAWGDGSSSYNEQFF
TRBJ2-5 | 14 | TRBV5-1 | CASSLAGGQETQYF
TRBJ2-7 | 12 | TRBV5-1 | CASSLPAGEQYF
TRBJ2-5 | 16 | TRBV5-1 | CASSLDPAPSRETQYF
TRBJ1-6 | 15 | TRBV20-1 | CSARDRGGGSSPLHF
TRBJ2-3 | 14 | TRBV10-3 | CAISFGQNTDTQYF
TRBJ1-2 | 14 | TRBV12-3/TRBV12-4 | CASSQRTGAGGYTF
TRBJ2-7 | 15 | TRBV19 | CASTPSAGASYEQYF
TRBJ2-2 | 16 | TRBV19 | CASSPPGQGNTGELFF
TRBJ1-1 | 13 | TRBV19 | CASSTARGGEAFF
TRBJ2-5 | 13 | TRBV29-1 | CSGGQAFGETQYF
TRBJ2-7 | 13 | TRBV7-8 | CASSPYSPREQYF
TRBJ2-2 | 15 | TRBV6-1 | CASRPTDLYTGELFF
TRBJ1-4 | 18 | TRBV11-3 | CASSERNRGKSFNEKLFF
TRBJ1-5 | 17 | TRBV7-8 | CASSNHRGQLSNQPQHF
TRBJ2-2 | 17 | TRBV7-2 | CASKTAGGGGRTGELFF
TRBJ2-3 | 15 | TRBV10-3 | CAIATLGSLADTQYF
TRBJ1-1 | 12 | TRBV6-6 | CASTGSGTEAFF
TRBJ2-2 | 13 | TRBV20-1 | CSVPGQGGGELFF
TRBJ1-1 | 14 | TRBV12-3/TRBV12-4 | CASSLRPGLVGAFF
TRBJ2-4 | 14 | TRBV20-1 | CSANGPSGGGIQYF
TRBJ2-1 | 13 | TRBV24-1 | CATSEWDRNEQFF
TRBJ1-1 | 16 | TRBV9 | CASSVALSSTGTEAFF